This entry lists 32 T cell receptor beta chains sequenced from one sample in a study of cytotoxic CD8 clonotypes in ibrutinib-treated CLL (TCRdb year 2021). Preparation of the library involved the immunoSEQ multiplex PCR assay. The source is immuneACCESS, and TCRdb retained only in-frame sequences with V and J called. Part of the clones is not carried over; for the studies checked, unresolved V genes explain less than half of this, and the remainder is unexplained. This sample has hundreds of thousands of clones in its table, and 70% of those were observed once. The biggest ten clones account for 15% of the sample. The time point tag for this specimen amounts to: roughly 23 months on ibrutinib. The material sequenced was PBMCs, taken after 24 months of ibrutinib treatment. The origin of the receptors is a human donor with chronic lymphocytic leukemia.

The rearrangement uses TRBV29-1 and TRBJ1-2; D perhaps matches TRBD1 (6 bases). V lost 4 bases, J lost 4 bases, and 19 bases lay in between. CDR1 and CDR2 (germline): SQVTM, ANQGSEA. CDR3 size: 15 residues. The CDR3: CSVVPSDRPSYGYTF. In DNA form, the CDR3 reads TGCAGCGTTGTACCCTCGGACAGACCGAGCTATGGCTACACCTTC.

The CDR3 protein is CAWSDTGSYGQPQHF. As DNA, the CDR3 is TGTGCCTGGAGTGACACAGGGTCGTATGGTCAGCCCCAGCATTTT. The V and J genes are TRBV30 and TRBJ1-5, with D possibly being TRBD1 (6 bases). CDR1 and CDR2 from the germline V gene are GTSNPN and SVGIG (reference sequence). The germline V and J ends were trimmed by 1 base and 6 bases, with 16 bases remaining between them. This CDR3 has 15 amino acids.

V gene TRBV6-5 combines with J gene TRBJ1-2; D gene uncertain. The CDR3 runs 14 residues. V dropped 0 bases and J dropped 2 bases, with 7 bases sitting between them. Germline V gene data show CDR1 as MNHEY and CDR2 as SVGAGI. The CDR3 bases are TGTGCCAGCAGTTACTCGTCGGAGAACTATGGCTACACCTTC. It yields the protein CASSYSSENYGYTF.

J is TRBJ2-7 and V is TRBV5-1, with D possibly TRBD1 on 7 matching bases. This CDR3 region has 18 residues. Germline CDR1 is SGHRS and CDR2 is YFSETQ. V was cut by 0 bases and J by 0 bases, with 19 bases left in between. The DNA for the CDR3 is TGCGCCAGCAGCTTGGGGGTGGGGCCCCAGGGGGGCTCCTACGAGCAGTACTTC. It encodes CASSLGVGPQGGSYEQYF.

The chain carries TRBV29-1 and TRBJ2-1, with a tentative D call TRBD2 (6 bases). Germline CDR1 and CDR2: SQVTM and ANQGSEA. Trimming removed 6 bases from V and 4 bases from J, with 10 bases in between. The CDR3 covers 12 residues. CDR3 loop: CSVGGPYNEQFF. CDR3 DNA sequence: TGCAGCGTCGGAGGGCCGTACAATGAGCAGTTCTTC.

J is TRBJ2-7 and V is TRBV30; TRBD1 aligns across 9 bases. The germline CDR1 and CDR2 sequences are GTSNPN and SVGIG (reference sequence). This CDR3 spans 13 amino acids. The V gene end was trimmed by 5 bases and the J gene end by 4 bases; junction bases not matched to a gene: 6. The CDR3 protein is CAWSRDRAYEQYF. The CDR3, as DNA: TGTGCCTGGTCACGGGACAGGGCGTACGAGCAGTACTTC.

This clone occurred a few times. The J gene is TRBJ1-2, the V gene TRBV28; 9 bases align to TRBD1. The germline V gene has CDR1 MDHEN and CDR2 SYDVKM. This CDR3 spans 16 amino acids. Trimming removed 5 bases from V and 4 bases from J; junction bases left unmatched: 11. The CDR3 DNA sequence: TGTGCCAGCAGTCCGCCTCCGGGACAGGGTCCCTATGGCTACACCTTC. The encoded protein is CASSPPPGQGPYGYTF.

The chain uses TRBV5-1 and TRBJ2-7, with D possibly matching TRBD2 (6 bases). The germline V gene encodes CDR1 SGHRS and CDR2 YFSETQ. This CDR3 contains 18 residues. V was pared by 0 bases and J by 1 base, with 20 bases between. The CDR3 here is CASSLDGYVGEASYEQYF. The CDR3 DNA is TGCGCCAGCAGCTTGGATGGGTATGTGGGGGAGGCTTCCTACGAGCAGTACTTC.

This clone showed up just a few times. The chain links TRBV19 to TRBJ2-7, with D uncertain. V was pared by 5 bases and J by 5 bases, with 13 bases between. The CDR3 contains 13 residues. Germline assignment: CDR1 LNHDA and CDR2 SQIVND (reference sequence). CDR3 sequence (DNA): TGTGCCAGTAGTCTCCGTCGTGACGACGAGCAGTACTTC. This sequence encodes CASSLRRDDEQYF.

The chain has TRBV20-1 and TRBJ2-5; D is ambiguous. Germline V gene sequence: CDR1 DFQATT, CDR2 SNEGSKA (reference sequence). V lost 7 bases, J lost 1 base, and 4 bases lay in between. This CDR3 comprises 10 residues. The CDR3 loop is CSGGQETQYF. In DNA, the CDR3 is TGCAGTGGGGGCCAAGAGACCCAGTACTTC.

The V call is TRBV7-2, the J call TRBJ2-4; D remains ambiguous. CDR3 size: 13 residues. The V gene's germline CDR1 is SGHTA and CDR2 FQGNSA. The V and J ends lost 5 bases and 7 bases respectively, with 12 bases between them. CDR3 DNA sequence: TGTGCCAGCAGCCCCCCCTGGCTCAACATTCAGTACTTC. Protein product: CASSPPWLNIQYF. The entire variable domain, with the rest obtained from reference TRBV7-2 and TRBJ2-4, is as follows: GAGVSQSPSNKVTEKGKDVELRCDPISGHTALYWYRQSLGQGLEFLIYFQGNSAPDKSGLPSDRFSAERTGGSVSTLTIQRTQQEDSAVYLCASSPPWLNIQYFGAGTRLSVL.

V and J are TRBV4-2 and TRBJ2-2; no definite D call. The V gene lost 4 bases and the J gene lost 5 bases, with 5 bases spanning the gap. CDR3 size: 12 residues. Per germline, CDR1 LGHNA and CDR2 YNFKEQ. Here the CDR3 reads CASSPGTGELFF. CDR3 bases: TGTGCCAGCAGCCCAGGAACCGGGGAGCTGTTTTTT.

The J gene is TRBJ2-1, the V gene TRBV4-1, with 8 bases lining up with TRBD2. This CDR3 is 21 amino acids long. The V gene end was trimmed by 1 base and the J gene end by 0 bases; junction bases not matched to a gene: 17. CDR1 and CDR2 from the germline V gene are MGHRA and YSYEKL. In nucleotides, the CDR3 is TGCGCCAGCAGCCAAGCACCGGGTAGCGGGAACCTCCAGAGCTCCTACAATGAGCAGTTCTTC. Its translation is CASSQAPGSGNLQSSYNEQFF.

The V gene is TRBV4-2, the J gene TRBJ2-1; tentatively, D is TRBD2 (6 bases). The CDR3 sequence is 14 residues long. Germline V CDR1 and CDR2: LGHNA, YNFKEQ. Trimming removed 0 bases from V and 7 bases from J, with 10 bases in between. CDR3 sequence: CASSQDTGLNEQFF. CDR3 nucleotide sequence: TGTGCCAGCAGCCAAGATACGGGACTTAATGAGCAGTTCTTC.

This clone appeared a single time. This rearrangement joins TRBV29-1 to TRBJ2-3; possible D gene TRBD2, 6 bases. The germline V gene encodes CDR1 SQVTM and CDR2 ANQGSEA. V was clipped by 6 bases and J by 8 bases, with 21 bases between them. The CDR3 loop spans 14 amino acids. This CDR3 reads CSVPQTTSHGTQYF. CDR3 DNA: TGCAGCGTGCCTCAGACGACTAGTCACGGTACGCAGTATTTT.

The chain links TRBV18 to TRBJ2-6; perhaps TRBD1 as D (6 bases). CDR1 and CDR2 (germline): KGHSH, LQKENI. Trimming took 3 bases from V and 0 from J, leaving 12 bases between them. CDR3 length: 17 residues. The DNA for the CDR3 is TGTGCCAGCTCACCGGACAGCGGTACCTCTGGGGCCAACGTCCTGACTTTC. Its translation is CASSPDSGTSGANVLTF.

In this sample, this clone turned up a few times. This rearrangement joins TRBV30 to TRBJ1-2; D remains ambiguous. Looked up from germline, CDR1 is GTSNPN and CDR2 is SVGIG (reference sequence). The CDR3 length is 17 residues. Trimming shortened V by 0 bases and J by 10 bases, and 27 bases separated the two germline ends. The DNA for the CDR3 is TGTGCCTGGAGTGTACGGCCCTCGATTCGCCGCCATGCTGTCTACACCTTC. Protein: CAWSVRPSIRRHAVYTF.

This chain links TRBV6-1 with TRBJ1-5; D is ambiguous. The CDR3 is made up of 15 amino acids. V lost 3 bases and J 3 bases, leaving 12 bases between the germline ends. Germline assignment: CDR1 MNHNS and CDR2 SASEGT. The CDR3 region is CASSEGRTLNQPQHF. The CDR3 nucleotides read TGTGCCAGCAGTGAGGGCAGGACCCTCAATCAGCCCCAGCATTTT.

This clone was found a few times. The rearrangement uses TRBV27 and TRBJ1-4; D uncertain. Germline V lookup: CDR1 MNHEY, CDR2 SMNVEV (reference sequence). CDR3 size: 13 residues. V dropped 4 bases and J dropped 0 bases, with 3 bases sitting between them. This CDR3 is CASSWATNEKLFF. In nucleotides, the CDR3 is TGTGCCAGCAGTTGGGCAACTAATGAAAAACTGTTTTTT.

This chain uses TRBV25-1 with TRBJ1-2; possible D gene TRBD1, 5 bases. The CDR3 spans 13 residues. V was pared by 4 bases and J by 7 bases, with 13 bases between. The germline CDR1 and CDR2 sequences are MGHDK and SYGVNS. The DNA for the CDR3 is TGTGCCAGCAGTGGGGGTGAGCAGGGTGGCTACACCTTC. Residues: CASSGGEQGGYTF.

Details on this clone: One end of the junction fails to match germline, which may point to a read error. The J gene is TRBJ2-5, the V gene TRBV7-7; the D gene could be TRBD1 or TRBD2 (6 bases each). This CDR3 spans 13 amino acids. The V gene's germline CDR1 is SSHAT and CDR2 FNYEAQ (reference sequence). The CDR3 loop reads CASSPPGGQTQYF. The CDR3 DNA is TGTGCTAGCAGCCCCCCCGGGGGCCAGACCCAGTACTTC. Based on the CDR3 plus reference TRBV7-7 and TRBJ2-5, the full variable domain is GAGVSQSPRYKVTKRGQDVTLRCDPISSHATLYWYQQALGQGPEFLTYFNYEAQPDKSGLPSDRFSAERPEGSISTLTIQRTEQRDSAMYRCASSPPGGQTQYFGPGTRLLVL.

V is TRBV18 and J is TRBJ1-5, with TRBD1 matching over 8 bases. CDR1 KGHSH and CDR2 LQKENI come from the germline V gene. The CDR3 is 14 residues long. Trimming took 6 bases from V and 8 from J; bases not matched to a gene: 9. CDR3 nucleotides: TGTGCCAGCTCTCCGGGACAGGACAGGGAGCCCCAGCATTTT. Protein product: CASSPGQDREPQHF.

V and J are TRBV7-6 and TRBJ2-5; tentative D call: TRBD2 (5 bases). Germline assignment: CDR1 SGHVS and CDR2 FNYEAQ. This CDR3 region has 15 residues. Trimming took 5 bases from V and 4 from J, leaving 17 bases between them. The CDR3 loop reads CASSQGLNNPETQYF. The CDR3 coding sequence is TGTGCCAGCAGCCAAGGACTGAATAACCCAGAGACCCAGTACTTC.

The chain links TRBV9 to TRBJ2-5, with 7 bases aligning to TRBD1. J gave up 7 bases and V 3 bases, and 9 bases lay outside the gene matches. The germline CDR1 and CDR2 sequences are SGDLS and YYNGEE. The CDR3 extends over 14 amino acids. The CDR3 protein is CASSGQGSIGTQYF. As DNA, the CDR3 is TGTGCCAGCAGCGGACAGGGTTCCATAGGGACCCAGTACTTC.

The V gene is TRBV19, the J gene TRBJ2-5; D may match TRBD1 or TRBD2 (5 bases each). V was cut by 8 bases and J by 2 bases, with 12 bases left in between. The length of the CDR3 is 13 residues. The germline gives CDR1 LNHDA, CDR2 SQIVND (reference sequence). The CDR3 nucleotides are TGTGCCAGTGGTTCCGGGGCTCAAGAGACCCAGTACTTC. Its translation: CASGSGAQETQYF.

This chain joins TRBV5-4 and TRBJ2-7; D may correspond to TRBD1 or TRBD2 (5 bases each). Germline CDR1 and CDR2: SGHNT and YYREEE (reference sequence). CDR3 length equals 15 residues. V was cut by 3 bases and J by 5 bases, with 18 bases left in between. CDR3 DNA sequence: TGTGCCAGCAGCTCCTCGACGGGGCTATGGGACGAGCAGTACTTC. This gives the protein CASSSSTGLWDEQYF.

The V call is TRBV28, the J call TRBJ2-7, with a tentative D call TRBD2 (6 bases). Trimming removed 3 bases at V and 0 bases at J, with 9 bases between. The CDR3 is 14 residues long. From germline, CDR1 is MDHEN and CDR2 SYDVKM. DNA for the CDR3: TGTGCCAGCAGTTTGTTGGGACTCTCCTACGAGCAGTACTTC. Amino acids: CASSLLGLSYEQYF. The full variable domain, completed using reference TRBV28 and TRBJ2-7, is DVKVTQSSRYLVKRTGEKVFLECVQDMDHENMFWYRQDPGLGLRLIYFSYDVKMKEKGDIPEGYSVSREKKERFSLILESASTNQTSMYLCASSLLGLSYEQYFGPGTRLTVT.

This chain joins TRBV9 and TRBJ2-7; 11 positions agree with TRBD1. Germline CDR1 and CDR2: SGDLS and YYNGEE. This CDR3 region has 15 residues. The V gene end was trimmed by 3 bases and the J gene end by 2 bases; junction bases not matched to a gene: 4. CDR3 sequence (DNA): TGTGCCAGCAGCGAGGGGACAGGGGGACCCTACGAGCAGTACTTC. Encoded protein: CASSEGTGGPYEQYF. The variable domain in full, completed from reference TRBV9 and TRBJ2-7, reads DSGVTQTPKHLITATGQRVTLRCSPRSGDLSVYWYQQSLDQGLQFLIQYYNGEERAKGNILERFSAQQFPDLHSELNLSSLELGDSALYFCASSEGTGGPYEQYFGPGTRLTVT.

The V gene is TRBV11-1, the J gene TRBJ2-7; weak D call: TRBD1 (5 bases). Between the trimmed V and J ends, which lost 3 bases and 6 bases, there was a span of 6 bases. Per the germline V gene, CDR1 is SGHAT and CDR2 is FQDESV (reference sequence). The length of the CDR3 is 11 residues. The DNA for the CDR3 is TGTGCCAGCAGCTTCCAGGGCGAGCAGTACTTC. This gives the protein CASSFQGEQYF.

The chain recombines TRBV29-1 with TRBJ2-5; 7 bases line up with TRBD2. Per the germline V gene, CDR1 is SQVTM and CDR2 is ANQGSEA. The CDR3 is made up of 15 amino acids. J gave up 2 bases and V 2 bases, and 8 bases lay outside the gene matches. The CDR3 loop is CSVESPAGVQETQYF. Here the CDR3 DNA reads TGCAGCGTTGAATCCCCTGCGGGAGTACAAGAGACCCAGTACTTC. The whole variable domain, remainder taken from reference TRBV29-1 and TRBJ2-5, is SAVISQKPSRDICQRGTSLTIQCQVDSQVTMMFWYRQQPGQSLTLIATANQGSEATYESGFVIDKFPISRPNLTFSTLTVSNMSPEDSSIYLCSVESPAGVQETQYFGPGTRLLVL.

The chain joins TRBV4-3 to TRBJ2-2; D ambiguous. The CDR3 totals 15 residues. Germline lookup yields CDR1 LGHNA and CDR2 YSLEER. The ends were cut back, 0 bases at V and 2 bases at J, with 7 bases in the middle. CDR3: CASSQEWVNTGELFF. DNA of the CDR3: TGCGCCAGCAGCCAAGAATGGGTCAACACCGGGGAGCTGTTTTTT.

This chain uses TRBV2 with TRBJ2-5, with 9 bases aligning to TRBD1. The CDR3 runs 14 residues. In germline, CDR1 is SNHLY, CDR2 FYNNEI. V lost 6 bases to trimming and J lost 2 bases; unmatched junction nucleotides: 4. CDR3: CASRSTGGQETQYF. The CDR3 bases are TGTGCCAGCAGGTCGACAGGGGGGCAAGAGACCCAGTACTTC. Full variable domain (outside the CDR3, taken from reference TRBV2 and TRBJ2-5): EPEVTQTPSHQVTQMGQEVILRCVPISNHLYFYWYRQILGQKVEFLVSFYNNEISEKSEIFDDQFSVERPDGSNFTLKIRSTKLEDSAMYFCASRSTGGQETQYFGPGTRLLVL.